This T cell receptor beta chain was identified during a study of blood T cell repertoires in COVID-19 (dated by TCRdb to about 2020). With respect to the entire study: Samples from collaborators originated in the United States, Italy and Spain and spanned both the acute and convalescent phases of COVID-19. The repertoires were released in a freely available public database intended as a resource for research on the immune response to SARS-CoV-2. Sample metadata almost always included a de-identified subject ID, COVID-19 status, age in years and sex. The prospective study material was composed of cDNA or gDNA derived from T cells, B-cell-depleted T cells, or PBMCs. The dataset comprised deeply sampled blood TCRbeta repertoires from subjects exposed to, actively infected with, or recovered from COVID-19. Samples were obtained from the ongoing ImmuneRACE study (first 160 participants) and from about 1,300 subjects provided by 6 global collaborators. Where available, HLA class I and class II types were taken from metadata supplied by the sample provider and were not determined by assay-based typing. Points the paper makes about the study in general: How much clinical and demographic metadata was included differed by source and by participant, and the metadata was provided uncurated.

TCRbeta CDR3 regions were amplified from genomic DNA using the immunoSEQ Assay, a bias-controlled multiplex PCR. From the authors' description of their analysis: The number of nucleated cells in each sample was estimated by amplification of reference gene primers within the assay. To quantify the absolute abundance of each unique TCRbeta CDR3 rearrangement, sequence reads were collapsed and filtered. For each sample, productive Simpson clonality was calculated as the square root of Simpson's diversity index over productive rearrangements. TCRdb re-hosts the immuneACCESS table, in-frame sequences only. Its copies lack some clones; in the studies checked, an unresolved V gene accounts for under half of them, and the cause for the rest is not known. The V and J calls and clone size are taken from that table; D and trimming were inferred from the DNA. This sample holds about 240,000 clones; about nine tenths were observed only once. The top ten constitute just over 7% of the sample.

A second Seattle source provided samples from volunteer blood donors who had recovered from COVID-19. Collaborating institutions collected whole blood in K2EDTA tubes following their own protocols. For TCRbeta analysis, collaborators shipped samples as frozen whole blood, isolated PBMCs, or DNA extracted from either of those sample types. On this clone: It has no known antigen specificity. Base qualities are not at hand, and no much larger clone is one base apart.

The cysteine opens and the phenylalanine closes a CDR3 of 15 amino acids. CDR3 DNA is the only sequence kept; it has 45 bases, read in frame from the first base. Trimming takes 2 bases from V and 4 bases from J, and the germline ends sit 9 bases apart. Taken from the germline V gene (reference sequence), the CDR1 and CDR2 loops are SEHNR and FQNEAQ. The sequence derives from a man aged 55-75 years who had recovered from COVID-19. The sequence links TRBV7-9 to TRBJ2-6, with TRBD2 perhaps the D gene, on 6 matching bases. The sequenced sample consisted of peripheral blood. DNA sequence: TGTGCCAGCAGCTTACGGGGGAAAGGGGCCAACGTCCTGACTTTC. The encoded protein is CASSLRGKGANVLTF.